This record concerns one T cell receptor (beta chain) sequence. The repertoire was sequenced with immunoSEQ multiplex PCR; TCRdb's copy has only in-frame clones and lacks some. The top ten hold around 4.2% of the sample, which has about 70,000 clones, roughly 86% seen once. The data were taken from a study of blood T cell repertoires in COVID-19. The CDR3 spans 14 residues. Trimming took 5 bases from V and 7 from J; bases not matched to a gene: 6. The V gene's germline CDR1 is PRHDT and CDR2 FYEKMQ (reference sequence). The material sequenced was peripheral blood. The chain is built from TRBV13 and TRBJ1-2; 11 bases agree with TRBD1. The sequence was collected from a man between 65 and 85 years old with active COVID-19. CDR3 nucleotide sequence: TGTGCCAGCAGCGTCGGGACAGGGGGTGCTGGCTACACCTTC. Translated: CASSVGTGGAGYTF.